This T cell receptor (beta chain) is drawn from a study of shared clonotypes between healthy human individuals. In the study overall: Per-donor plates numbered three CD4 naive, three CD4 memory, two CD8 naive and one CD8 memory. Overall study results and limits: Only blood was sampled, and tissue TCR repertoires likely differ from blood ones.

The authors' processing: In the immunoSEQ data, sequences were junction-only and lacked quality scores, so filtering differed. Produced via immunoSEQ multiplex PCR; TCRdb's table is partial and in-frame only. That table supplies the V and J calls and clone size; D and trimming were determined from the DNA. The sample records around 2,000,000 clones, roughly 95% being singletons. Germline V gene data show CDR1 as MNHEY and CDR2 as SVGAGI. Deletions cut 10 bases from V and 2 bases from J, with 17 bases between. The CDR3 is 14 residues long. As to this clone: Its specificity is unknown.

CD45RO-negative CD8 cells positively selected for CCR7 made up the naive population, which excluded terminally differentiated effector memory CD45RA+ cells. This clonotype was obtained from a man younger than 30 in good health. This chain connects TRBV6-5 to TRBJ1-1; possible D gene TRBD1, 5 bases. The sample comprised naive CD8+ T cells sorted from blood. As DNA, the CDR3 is TGTGCCACCTCTGGTGGGGGGGTCAACACTGAAGCTTTCTTT. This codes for CATSGGGVNTEAFF.